The entry that follows covers one TCR beta chain sequence. The data stem from a study of blood T cell repertoires in COVID-19. Study summary: Donors in the United States, Italy and Spain gave samples during acute or convalescent COVID-19.

The V end lost 5 bases, the J end lost 2 bases, and 13 bases lay between the germline ends. The germline CDR1 and CDR2 sequences are SNHLY and FYNNEI. This CDR3 region has 15 residues. TCRdb's table, derived via immunoSEQ multiplex PCR, lists solely in-frame clones and lacks some. The sample consists of 250,000 or so clones, around nine tenths of them appearing once. This TCR derives from a man aged 25 to 45 who had recovered from COVID-19. Sequencing was performed on PBMCs or T cells enriched from blood (not recorded which). The chain carries TRBV2 and TRBJ1-3; no clear D. CDR3 DNA: TGTGCCAGCAGTCCTCGATGGTCGGCTGGAAACACCATATATTTT. As protein: CASSPRWSAGNTIYF.